This passage covers 18 T cell receptor beta chains from one sample sequenced in a study of blood T cell repertoires in COVID-19. Sequencing was performed with immunoSEQ multiplex PCR; in TCRdb, only in-frame clones are kept and a portion is missing. This sample has about 130,000 clones, with roughly 90% found just once. Material for sequencing was peripheral blood. The source of these receptors is a woman older than 75 with acute or convalescent COVID-19.

This chain uses TRBV7-8 with TRBJ1-2; 11 bases line up with TRBD1. Germline CDR1 is SGHVS and CDR2 is FQNEAQ. J lost 8 bases, V lost 3 bases, and 8 bases had no gene match. The CDR3 consists of 15 residues. Written as DNA, the CDR3 is TGTGCCAGCAGCTTGAAGGACAGGGGGCTTGGGGGCTACACCTTC. Residues: CASSLKDRGLGGYTF.

This clone was recorded at least ten times. The chain employs TRBV2 and TRBJ2-7, with unresolved D. Trimming cost V 4 bases and J 0 bases, with 10 bases left between them. Germline CDR1 and CDR2: SNHLY and FYNNEI. The CDR3 runs 14 residues. The CDR3 DNA reads as TGTGCCAGCAGTGGGCGGCCTAGCTCCTACGAGCAGTACTTC. It yields the protein CASSGRPSSYEQYF. Full variable domain (outside the CDR3, taken from reference TRBV2 and TRBJ2-7): EPEVTQTPSHQVTQMGQEVILRCVPISNHLYFYWYRQILGQKVEFLVSFYNNEISEKSEIFDDQFSVERPDGSNFTLKIRSTKLEDSAMYFCASSGRPSSYEQYFGPGTRLTVT.

This clone is a singleton in its sample. The chain carries TRBV6-2 or TRBV6-3 and TRBJ1-5; D may be TRBD1 (6 bases). V was shortened by 6 bases and J by 1 base, with 16 bases between the two germline ends. CDR1 MNHEY and CDR2 SVGEGT come from the germline V gene. The CDR3 length is 16 residues. CDR3 sequence reads: CASSTGYLWSNQPQHF. Written as DNA, the CDR3 is TGTGCCAGCAGCACAGGGTACTTATGGAGCAATCAGCCCCAGCATTTT.

The chain uses TRBV2 and TRBJ2-2, with D perhaps TRBD2 (5 bases). CDR1 is SNHLY, CDR2 FYNNEI, per germline. This CDR3 comprises 14 residues. V was shortened by 10 bases and J by 4 bases, with 16 bases between the two germline ends. The CDR3 here is CATGRGPLTGELFF. For the CDR3, the DNA is TGTGCCACCGGCAGAGGGCCCCTCACCGGGGAGCTGTTTTTT.

The chain joins TRBV25-1 to TRBJ1-2; the D is unclear. Germline-derived CDR1 and CDR2 are MGHDK and SYGVNS. CDR3 length: 13 residues. With 2 bases removed from V and 3 bases from J, the gap between germline ends came to 7 bases. CDR3 region: CASSEEPHYGYTF. The CDR3 DNA is TGTGCCAGCAGTGAAGAGCCCCACTATGGCTACACCTTC.

J is TRBJ1-6 and V is TRBV2; D perhaps matches TRBD1 (5 bases). This CDR3 region has 17 residues. V shed 3 bases and J shed 0 bases, with 12 bases lying between them. In germline, CDR1 is SNHLY, CDR2 FYNNEI. CDR3 protein: CASSEEKGRSYNSPLHF. The CDR3 coding sequence is TGTGCCAGCAGTGAGGAGAAGGGGCGCTCCTATAATTCACCCCTCCACTTT.

The rearrangement joins TRBV18 to TRBJ1-1, with TRBD1 matching 8 bases. The CDR3 length is 15 residues. In germline, CDR1 is KGHSH, CDR2 LQKENI. The V gene end was trimmed by 2 bases and the J gene end by 7 bases; junction bases not matched to a gene: 9. The CDR3 sequence: CASSPVTGEFGEAFF. The DNA for the CDR3 is TGTGCCAGCTCACCAGTGACAGGGGAATTCGGTGAAGCTTTCTTT.

V gene TRBV9 combines with J gene TRBJ2-7; tentatively, D is TRBD1 (5 bases). The germline gives CDR1 SGDLS, CDR2 YYNGEE. Trimming removed 0 bases at V and 2 bases at J, with 12 bases between. The CDR3 is 15 residues long. CDR3 protein: CASSVGVRATYEQYF. Here the CDR3 DNA reads TGTGCCAGCAGCGTAGGGGTCAGGGCCACCTACGAGCAGTACTTC.

This clone was counted once. This rearrangement joins TRBV18 to TRBJ2-1, with 13 bases aligning to TRBD2. CDR3 length equals 13 residues. V gave up 7 bases and J gave up 9 bases; unmatched junction bases: 3. Germline V gene sequence: CDR1 KGHSH, CDR2 LQKENI. The CDR3 DNA reads as TGTGCCAGCTTGGGACTAGCGGGGACTGAGCAGTTCTTC. This translates into CASLGLAGTEQFF.

The chain recombines TRBV28 with TRBJ2-7; maybe TRBD1 (6 bases). Germline CDR1 MDHEN, CDR2 SYDVKM. Trimming pared 5 bases from V and 2 bases from J, leaving 16 bases between. The CDR3 extends over 15 amino acids. Written as DNA, the CDR3 is TGTGCCAGCAGTGCCTACGGACAGCGAACCTACGAGCAGTACTTC. Translating it yields CASSAYGQRTYEQYF.

The chain is built from TRBV6-2 or TRBV6-3 and TRBJ2-1, with 12 bases lining up with TRBD2. Germline CDR1 MNHEY, CDR2 SVGEGT. CDR3 length equals 14 residues. The trim removed 5 bases at V and 10 bases at J, leaving 6 bases unmatched. Here the CDR3 DNA reads TGTGCCAGCAGTCTAGCGGGGGGGCCGGGGGAGCAGTTCTTC. It encodes CASSLAGGPGEQFF.

CDR3: CASSEGDRGNEQYF. Here the CDR3 DNA reads TGTGCCAGCAGCGAGGGGGACAGGGGGAACGAGCAGTACTTC. The chain uses TRBV9 and TRBJ2-7, with TRBD1 matching over 11 bases. V gave up 3 bases and J gave up 5 bases; unmatched junction bases: 4. The CDR3 totals 14 residues. Germline CDR1 SGDLS, CDR2 YYNGEE. Supplemented by reference TRBV9 and TRBJ2-7, the full variable domain reads DSGVTQTPKHLITATGQRVTLRCSPRSGDLSVYWYQQSLDQGLQFLIQYYNGEERAKGNILERFSAQQFPDLHSELNLSSLELGDSALYFCASSEGDRGNEQYFGPGTRLTVT.

The chain recombines TRBV5-1 with TRBJ2-7; 9 positions match TRBD1. This CDR3 has 16 amino acids. Germline trimming cut 0 bases from V and 0 bases from J; bases unmatched to any gene: 4. Germline V CDR1 and CDR2: SGHRS, YFSETQ. The CDR3 protein is CASSLEVQGASYEQYF. CDR3 nucleotide sequence: TGCGCCAGCAGCTTGGAGGTACAGGGGGCCTCCTACGAGCAGTACTTC.

The chain combines TRBV5-1 with TRBJ2-1; 12 positions match TRBD2. In germline, CDR1 is SGHRS, CDR2 YFSETQ. The CDR3 is made up of 17 amino acids. Unmatched junction bases numbered 8, after V lost 0 bases and J lost 7 bases. As DNA, the CDR3 is TGCGCCAGCAGCTTGGCCAGTACTAGCGGGGGGACTAATGAGCAGTTCTTC. This encodes CASSLASTSGGTNEQFF.

V usage is TRBV5-1 and J usage is TRBJ2-6; weak D call: TRBD1 (6 bases). CDR1 SGHRS and CDR2 YFSETQ come from the germline V gene. The CDR3 length is 16 residues. V lost 0 bases, J lost 3 bases, and 10 bases lay in between. CDR3 DNA sequence: TGCGCCAGCAGCTTGGCACAGGGTGGTGGGGCCAACGTCCTGACTTTC. Amino acid sequence: CASSLAQGGGANVLTF.

V is TRBV28 and J is TRBJ2-5, with a possible D match to TRBD1 (5 bases). Trimming left V 2 bases short and J 1 base short, with 11 bases between. The CDR3 contains 15 residues. Germline V gives CDR1 MDHEN, CDR2 SYDVKM. DNA of the CDR3: TGTGCCAGCAGTTTACCCAGGGCAGGCCAAGAGACCCAGTACTTC. Its translation: CASSLPRAGQETQYF.

V is TRBV3-1 (or the pseudogene TRBV3-2) and J is TRBJ1-5, with 7 bases matching TRBD1. CDR1 LGHDT and CDR2 YNNKEL come from the germline V gene (reference sequence). After removal of 4 bases from V and 5 bases from J, the junction contained 5 bases not matched to a gene. The CDR3 sequence is 14 residues long. CDR3 in amino acids: CASSPRTGYQPQHF. The CDR3, as DNA: TGTGCCAGCAGCCCGCGGACAGGCTATCAGCCCCAGCATTTT.

The chain joins TRBV5-1 to TRBJ2-1; unclear D gene. Trimming took 7 bases from V and 8 from J, leaving 16 bases between them. CDR1 and CDR2 from the germline V gene are SGHRS and YFSETQ. This CDR3 has 13 amino acids. CDR3 DNA sequence: TGCGCCAGCCAGCTACGGAGAAACGATGAGCAGTTCTTC. Translating it yields CASQLRRNDEQFF.